The sequence of this T cell receptor beta chain was determined in a study of CD8 T cells in ankylosing spondylitis (dated by TCRdb to about 2017). As for the study more broadly: The study set out to find disease-linked TCR variants by profiling T cell receptor beta repertoires in ankylosing spondylitis patients and healthy donors. The whole study cohort included about a hundred healthy donors and 20 to 30 ankylosing spondylitis patients. Peripheral blood samples were taken, and synovial fluid was additionally collected from ankylosing spondylitis patients.

Sequencing took place on an Illumina HiSeq 2500. Quantitative 5'-RACE with molecular barcodes was the method used to prepare the TCR beta libraries. Turning to the authors' computational methods: To identify disease-linked TCR variants, a new computational method was used, one built on a probabilistic model of VDJ rearrangement. The raw public data were reprocessed by TCRdb itself: fastp quality trimming at Q25, MiXCR clonotype calling, in-frame beta chains only. Entries are consolidated by CDR3 protein sequence, retaining the most common genes and DNA. TCRdb assigned the V and J calls; the authors' analysis was not used. This sample gives around 250,000 distinct CDR3 sequences in total; over 15% of them show up just once. The top ten hold under 40% of the sample. Study-level results and caveats: Some TCR beta motif variants had previously been reported in synovial fluid and blood of reactive arthritis patients, which suggested common disease-initiation mechanisms. In peripheral blood, the disease-linked clones were found at relatively low frequencies and had a CD8+ phenotype. According to the report, matched synovial fluid samples from ankylosing spondylitis patients were significantly enriched for the disease-linked clones. Blood from ankylosing spondylitis patients appeared to be characterized by a TCR beta motif composed of about 8 highly homologous amino acid variants.

This clonotype was detected a few times. The antigen this receptor binds is unknown. No clone much larger than this one lies a single base away; base qualities are absent. Taken from the germline V gene, the CDR1 and CDR2 loops are ENHRY and SYGVKD. V lost 3 bases and J lost 5 bases; the stretch between them is 10 bases long. Taken from cysteine to phenylalanine, the CDR3 has 13 residues. The retained sequence is limited to the CDR3, 39 bases, with the frame set at the first base. The chain uses TRBV10-3 and TRBJ2-5, with no D gene named confidently. The TCR was taken from a male donor with ankylosing spondylitis or in good health (not recorded which). The sequenced sample was blood, either unsorted or a sorted T cell fraction (not recorded which). At the DNA level, the sequence is TGTGCCATCAGTGATCCTGCGGCGGAGACCCAGTACTTC. It is translated as CAISDPAAETQYF.